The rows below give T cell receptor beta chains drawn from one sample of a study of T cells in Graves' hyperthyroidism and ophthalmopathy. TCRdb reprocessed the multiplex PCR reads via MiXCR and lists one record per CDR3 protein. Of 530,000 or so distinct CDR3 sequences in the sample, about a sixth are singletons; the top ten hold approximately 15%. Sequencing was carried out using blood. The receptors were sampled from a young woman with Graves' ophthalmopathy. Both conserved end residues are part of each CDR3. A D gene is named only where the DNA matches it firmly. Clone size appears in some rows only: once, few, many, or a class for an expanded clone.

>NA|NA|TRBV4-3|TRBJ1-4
TGCGCCAGCAGCAGGGGGTTTAATGAAAAACTGTTTTTT
CASSRGFNEKLFF
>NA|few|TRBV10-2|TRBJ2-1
TGCGCCAGCTCCGCCCGACGCTCTTACAATGAGCAGTTCTTC
CASSARRSYNEQFF
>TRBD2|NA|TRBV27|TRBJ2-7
TGTGCCAGCAGTTCCCTAGCGGGGGGACTCTACGAGCAGTACTTC
CASSSLAGGLYEQYF
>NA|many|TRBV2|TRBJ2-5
TGTGCCAGCCAAACGGAATTACTCCAAGAGACCCAGTACTTC
CASQTELLQETQYF
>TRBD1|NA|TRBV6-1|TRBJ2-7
TGTGCCAGCAGCCGGTTTTCCGGGACAGGGAGCGACGAGCAGTACTTC
CASSRFSGTGSDEQYF
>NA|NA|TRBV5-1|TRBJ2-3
TGCGCCAGCAGTGGCAGAGGAGATACGCAGTATTTT
CASSGRGDTQYF
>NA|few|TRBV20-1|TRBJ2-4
TGCAGTGCTAGAGATGTTGGAGGTTTCTGGAACATTCAGTACTTC
CSARDVGGFWNIQYF
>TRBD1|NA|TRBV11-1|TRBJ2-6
TGTGCCAGCAGCTCGATTGGACAGGGAGTGTTGACTTTC
CASSSIGQGVLTF
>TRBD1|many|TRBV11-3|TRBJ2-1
TGTGCCAGCAGCTTAAGCACAGGGGTGAACAATGAGCAGTTCTTC
CASSLSTGVNNEQFF
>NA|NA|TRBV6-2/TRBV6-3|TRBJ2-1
TGTGCCAGCAGTTACTTCTCTGAGCAGTTCTTC
CASSYFSEQFF
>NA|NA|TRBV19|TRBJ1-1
TGTGCCAGTAGTGGGGTTGACACTGAAGCTTTCTTT
CASSGVDTEAFF
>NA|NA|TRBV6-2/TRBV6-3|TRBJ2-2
TGTGCCAGCAGCCCACCTTACACCGGGGAGCTGTTTTTT
CASSPPYTGELFF
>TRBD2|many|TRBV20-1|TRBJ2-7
TGCAGTGCTCGGCGGGGGGACACCAACTACGAGCAGTACTTC
CSARRGDTNYEQYF
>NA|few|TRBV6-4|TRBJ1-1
TGTGCCAGCAGAGAGGACAGCTTAAACACTGAAGCTTTCTTT
CASREDSLNTEAFF
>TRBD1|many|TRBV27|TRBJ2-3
TGTGCCAGCAGTTCCGCCCCGGGACAGGGTGCAGATACGCAGTATTTT
CASSSAPGQGADTQYF
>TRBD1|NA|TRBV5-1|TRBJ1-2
TGCGCCAGCAGCCACTCGGACAGGCTCACTGGGGCTGGCTACACCTTC
CASSHSDRLTGAGYTF
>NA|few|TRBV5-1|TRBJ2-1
TGCGCCAGCAGCTTGGCTTTCCCTAGGTCGGATTCGGGCAGGGCGAATCCTAACTACAATGAGCAGTTCTTC
CASSLAFPRSDSGRANPNYNEQFF
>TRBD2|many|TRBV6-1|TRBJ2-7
TGTGCCAGCAGGCCGGAGACTAGCGGGGTCTCCTACGAGCAGTACTTC
CASRPETSGVSYEQYF
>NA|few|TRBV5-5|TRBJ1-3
TGTGCCAGCAGCTTGGACAGGACAAAAGGAAACACCATATATTTT
CASSLDRTKGNTIYF
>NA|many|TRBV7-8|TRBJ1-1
TGTGCCAGCAGCTTAGTCGAGGGGCTGGACACTGAAGCTTTCTTT
CASSLVEGLDTEAFF
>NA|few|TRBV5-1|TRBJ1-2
TGCGCCAGCAGCTTGGACGGGTACAATAACTATGGCTACACCTTC
CASSLDGYNNYGYTF
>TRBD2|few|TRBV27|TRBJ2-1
TGTGCCAGCAGCCGACCGACTAGCGGAAGCTCCTACAGTGAGCAGTTCTTC
CASSRPTSGSSYSEQFF
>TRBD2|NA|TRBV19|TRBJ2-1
TGTGCCAGTACAGAGCGGGGGGGCAGATTTAATGAGCAGTTCTTC
CASTERGGRFNEQFF
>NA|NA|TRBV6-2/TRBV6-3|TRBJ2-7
TGTGCCAGCAGTTACTCGATCAGCCCGCGCTCCTACAATGAGCAGTACTTC
CASSYSISPRSYNEQYF
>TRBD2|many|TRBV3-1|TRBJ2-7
TGTGCCAGCAGCCCCCGCGGGAGTATCTACGAGCAGTACTTC
CASSPRGSIYEQYF
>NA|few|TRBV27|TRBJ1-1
TGTGCCAGCCCGGAACCGGGAACCCAAATGAACACTGAAGCTTTCTTT
CASPEPGTQMNTEAFF
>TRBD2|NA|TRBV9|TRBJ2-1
TGTGCCAGCAGCGCCAGTCTAGCGGCCCTTTTTAATGAGCAGTTCTTC
CASSASLAALFNEQFF
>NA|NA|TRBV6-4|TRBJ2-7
TGTGCCAGCAGTCCCCGTCAGGGGGGACAAAACTACGAGCAGTACTTC
CASSPRQGGQNYEQYF
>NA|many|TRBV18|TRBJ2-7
TGTGCCAGCTCACCGTTACATACCTACGAGCAGTACTTC
CASSPLHTYEQYF
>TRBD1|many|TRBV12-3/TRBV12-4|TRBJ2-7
TGTGCCAGCAGCCTCCTAGGGACAGGGGGTTTCGACGAGCAGTACTTC
CASSLLGTGGFDEQYF
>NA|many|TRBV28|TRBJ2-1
TGTGCCAGCAGTTTGACGGATGAGCAGTTCTTC
CASSLTDEQFF
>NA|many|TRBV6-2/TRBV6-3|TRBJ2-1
TGTGCCAGCAGTTTTCGAGGGGGCAATGAGCAGTTCTTC
CASSFRGGNEQFF
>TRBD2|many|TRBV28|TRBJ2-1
TGTGCCAGCAGTCCTCTCAGACTAGCGGGAGGTCACGTCGACAATGAGCAGTTCTTC
CASSPLRLAGGHVDNEQFF
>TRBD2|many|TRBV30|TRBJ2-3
TGTGCCTGGAGTGTTGGACGGACTAGCGGGGGGGCCACAGATACGCAGTATTTT
CAWSVGRTSGGATDTQYF
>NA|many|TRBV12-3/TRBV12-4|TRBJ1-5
TGTGCCAGCAGAACCGGTCAGATCAGCAATCAGCCCCAGCATTTT
CASRTGQISNQPQHF
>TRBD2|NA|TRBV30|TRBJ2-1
TGTGCCTGGAGTGGACTAGCGTCCAATGAGCAGTTCTTC
CAWSGLASNEQFF